This T cell receptor beta chain comes out of a study of blood T cell repertoires in COVID-19. Study-level information: For recovered donors of Cohort 3, there were two negative PCRs, clearance, or symptom resolution. PBMCs, B-cell-depleted T cells, or T cells were the source of the cDNA or gDNA that made up the material.

This CDR3 contains 14 residues. V lost 2 bases to trimming and J lost 4 bases, with 11 bases between them. CDR1 and CDR2 from the germline V gene are MDHEN and SYDVKM. In the original processing: Nucleated cell number was recorded as an estimate derived from reference gene primer amplification. The method was immunoSEQ multiplex PCR; TCRdb's version includes in-frame clones alone and lacks a portion of them. V and J calls and clone size come straight from that table; D and trimming were deduced from the DNA. The sample shows hundreds of thousands of clones, more than 75% of them seen only once. The chain couples TRBV28 to TRBJ1-2; D not certain. Sequencing used PBMCs or T cells enriched from blood (not recorded which). This clonotype originated in a woman aged 60-75 years in a cohort exposed to, infected with or recovered from COVID-19 (not recorded which). The CDR3 reads CASSLPAGVYGYTF. The CDR3 DNA is TGTGCCAGCAGTTTACCTGCAGGCGTCTATGGCTACACCTTC.